These 26 T cell receptor beta chains share one sample of origin, sequenced in a study of OX40 agonist ivuxolimab in advanced cancers. Using immunoSEQ multiplex PCR, the repertoire was profiled, and TCRdb retains in-frame clones only, with some absent. The sample holds 60,000 or so clones, around 83% seen once. This specimen was CD4+ or CD8+ T cells sorted from blood, taken in a trial of the OX40 agonist ivuxolimab. The receptors originated from an adult with an advanced solid tumor such as melanoma, head and neck, liver or kidney cancer.

This clone has a count of ten or more. The chain has TRBV2 and TRBJ1-5; D call uncertain. Germline assignment: CDR1 SNHLY and CDR2 FYNNEI. V lost 6 bases to trimming and J lost 3 bases, with 9 bases between them. The CDR3 runs to 13 residues. CDR3 nucleotides: TGTGCCAGCAGGCTCACGTCCAATCAGCCCCAGCATTTT. Protein product: CASRLTSNQPQHF.

The CDR3 protein is CASLRPGPNAGGYTF. CDR3 bases: TGTGCCAGTCTTCGACCGGGACCCAACGCGGGTGGCTACACCTTC. The J gene is TRBJ1-2, the V gene TRBV19; TRBD1 is a possible D gene (5 bases). Germline CDR1 reads LNHDA; CDR2 reads SQIVND (reference sequence). The CDR3 has 15 amino acids. V was shortened by 8 bases and J by 7 bases, with 23 bases between the two germline ends.

The chain is built from TRBV6-5 and TRBJ1-1; D not certain. Germline CDR1 reads MNHEY; CDR2 reads SVGAGI. CDR3 size: 13 residues. The V end was cut by 6 bases, the J end by 5 bases, with 13 bases between. DNA of the CDR3: TGTGCCAGCAGGAGAGGAGTGGGGACTGAAGCTTTCTTT. Protein: CASRRGVGTEAFF.

The chain links TRBV6-5 to TRBJ1-4, with a tentative D call TRBD1 (5 bases). CDR1 and CDR2 (germline): MNHEY, SVGAGI. This CDR3 contains 14 residues. Trimming removed 7 bases from V and 8 bases from J, with 17 bases in between. The CDR3 region is CASTERGRGEKLFF. The CDR3 region has the DNA TGTGCCAGCACCGAACGGGGGAGGGGAGAAAAACTGTTTTTT.

The count of this clone is one. V and J are TRBV4-2 and TRBJ1-3; possible D gene TRBD1, 6 bases. The V gene lost 0 bases and the J gene lost 1 base, with 10 bases spanning the gap. This CDR3 is built from 16 residues. Germline values: CDR1 LGHNA, CDR2 YNFKEQ. CDR3 in DNA: TGTGCCAGCAGCCAAGATCTTAGGGGGTCTGGAAACACCATATATTTT. Translating it yields CASSQDLRGSGNTIYF.

V is TRBV4-2 and J is TRBJ2-3, with TRBD2 as a possible D gene (6 bases). The CDR3 loop spans 14 amino acids. Germline V gene data show CDR1 as LGHNA and CDR2 as YNFKEQ. V was clipped by 0 bases and J by 4 bases, with 8 bases between them. CDR3: CASSQEASADTQYF. The CDR3 DNA is TGTGCCAGCAGCCAAGAGGCTAGCGCAGATACGCAGTATTTT.

The rearrangement uses TRBV28 and TRBJ1-2; D is perhaps TRBD1 (5 bases). The V and J ends lost 9 bases and 5 bases respectively, with 13 bases between them. The germline V gene encodes CDR1 MDHEN and CDR2 SYDVKM. This CDR3 contains 12 residues. The CDR3 protein is CASRRGGYGYTF. DNA for the CDR3: TGTGCCAGTAGACGGGGGGGGTATGGCTACACCTTC.

The rearrangement links TRBV11-2 to TRBJ2-1; no definite D call. The CDR3 totals 15 residues. The germline V gene encodes CDR1 SGHAT and CDR2 FQNNGV. With 1 base removed from V and 7 bases from J, the gap between germline ends came to 14 bases. The CDR3 loop is CASSLVRTLGNEQFF. The CDR3 DNA follows: TGTGCCAGCAGCTTAGTTAGAACCCTGGGGAATGAGCAGTTCTTC.

This rearrangement joins TRBV5-1 to TRBJ2-3; no firm D call. This CDR3 spans 15 amino acids. Germline lookup yields CDR1 SGHRS and CDR2 YFSETQ. Deletions cut 0 bases from V and 2 bases from J, with 10 bases between. CDR3: CASSLERLATDTQYF. The CDR3 DNA follows: TGCGCCAGCAGCTTGGAGAGACTTGCCACAGATACGCAGTATTTT.

The chain uses TRBV5-6 and TRBJ1-1; 11 bases fit TRBD1. V trimming: 6 bases; J trimming: 5 bases; junction bases outside the gene matches: 6. The CDR3 totals 14 residues. Germline loops: CDR1 SGHDT, CDR2 YYEEEE. The CDR3 DNA follows: TGTGCCAGCACCGGGACAGGGGGAGTAACTGAAGCTTTCTTT. It codes for CASTGTGGVTEAFF.

This sequence joins TRBV4-2 and TRBJ2-7; D gene ambiguous. V lost 0 bases, J lost 0 bases, and 9 bases lay in between. Germline V CDR1 and CDR2: LGHNA, YNFKEQ. The CDR3 spans 15 residues. The CDR3 DNA is TGTGCCAGCAGCCAAGATACCGCTAGCTCCTACGAGCAGTACTTC. Its protein product is CASSQDTASSYEQYF.

The rearrangement joins TRBV11-2 to TRBJ1-4; D unresolved. The CDR3 is 12 residues long. Deletions cut 5 bases from V and 7 bases from J, with 8 bases between. The germline CDR1 and CDR2 sequences are SGHAT and FQNNGV. Here the CDR3 reads CASSPNREKLFF. DNA for the CDR3: TGTGCCAGCAGCCCTAACCGTGAAAAACTGTTTTTT.

The V and J genes are TRBV18 and TRBJ2-7, with 12 bases lining up with TRBD1. After removal of 0 bases from V and 7 bases from J, the junction contained 4 bases not matched to a gene. Per the germline V gene, CDR1 is KGHSH and CDR2 is LQKENI. CDR3 length equals 15 residues. CDR3 amino acids: CASSPPGQGAREQYF. The CDR3 DNA reads as TGTGCCAGCTCACCACCGGGACAGGGGGCGCGGGAGCAGTACTTC.

CDR3 DNA sequence: TGTGCCAGCGGAGGGGGGGGAGTTGAGCAGTTCTTC. Translation gives CASGGGGVEQFF. The chain recombines TRBV7-6 with TRBJ2-1; TRBD2 might be the D (7 bases). The germline V gene has CDR1 SGHVS and CDR2 FNYEAQ. This CDR3 is 12 amino acids long. V lost 8 bases, J lost 9 bases, and 14 bases lay in between. The full variable domain, rest sourced from reference TRBV7-6 and TRBJ2-1, is GAGVSQSPRYKVTKRGQDVALRCDPISGHVSLYWYRQALGQGPEFLTYFNYEAQQDKSGLPNDRFSAERPEGSISTLTIQRTEQRDSAMYRCASGGGGVEQFFGPGTRLTVL.

The V and J genes are TRBV5-1 and TRBJ2-2; perhaps TRBD2 as D (6 bases). The CDR3 spans 13 residues. Trimming took 2 bases from V and 8 from J, leaving 10 bases between them. Germline V CDR1 and CDR2: SGHRS, YFSETQ. As DNA, the CDR3 is TGCGCCAGCAGCTTACTAGCATCGGGGGAGCTGTTTTTT. Amino acids: CASSLLASGELFF. Together with reference TRBV5-1 and TRBJ2-2, the CDR3 gives the full variable domain: KAGVTQTPRYLIKTRGQQVTLSCSPISGHRSVSWYQQTPGQGLQFLFEYFSETQRNKGNFPGRFSGRQFSNSRSEMNVSTLELGDSALYLCASSLLASGELFFGEGSRLTVL.

Worth noting for this clone: One end of the junction fails to match germline, which may point to a read error. V and J are TRBV7-9 and TRBJ2-1, with TRBD2 identical over 13 bases. There are 14 residues in the CDR3. Germline V CDR1 and CDR2: SEHNR, FQNEAQ (reference sequence). The CDR3 protein is CASSLEGTSGVGVF. In nucleotides, the CDR3 is TGTGCCAGCAGCTTAGAAGGGACTAGCGGGGTTGGGGTCTTC.

The gene calls are TRBV13 and TRBJ1-2; unclear D gene. The germline V and J ends were trimmed by 5 bases and 4 bases, with 17 bases remaining between them. This CDR3 has 15 residues. The germline gives CDR1 PRHDT, CDR2 FYEKMQ (reference sequence). CDR3 sequence (DNA): TGTGCCAGCAGCCCGAAAGGAGCGCGGCGCTATGGCTACACCTTC. Encoded protein: CASSPKGARRYGYTF.

The rearrangement joins TRBV5-1 to TRBJ2-1; possible D gene TRBD2, 5 bases. The V gene's germline CDR1 is SGHRS and CDR2 YFSETQ. V lost 7 bases and J lost 3, with 14 bases in between. The CDR3 length is 14 residues. The CDR3 region is CASRKDGIYNEQFF. The CDR3 bases are TGCGCCAGCCGAAAGGACGGGATCTACAATGAGCAGTTCTTC. Supplemented by reference TRBV5-1 and TRBJ2-1, the full variable domain reads KAGVTQTPRYLIKTRGQQVTLSCSPISGHRSVSWYQQTPGQGLQFLFEYFSETQRNKGNFPGRFSGRQFSNSRSEMNVSTLELGDSALYLCASRKDGIYNEQFFGPGTRLTVL.

Only one count was recorded for this clone. The rearrangement links TRBV9 to TRBJ2-5; D possibly matches TRBD1 or TRBD2 (5 bases each). Germline CDR1 reads SGDLS; CDR2 reads YYNGEE. V was cut by 0 bases and J by 4 bases, with 10 bases left in between. The CDR3 spans 14 residues. CDR3 nucleotide sequence: TGTGCCAGCAGCGTAGTGGGTGGGGGAGAGACCCAGTACTTC. Encoded protein: CASSVVGGGETQYF.

The chain employs TRBV5-3 and TRBJ2-3, with TRBD1 identical over 7 bases. TRBV5-3 is flagged as an ORF with uncertain function. J lost 4 bases, V lost 1 base, and 9 bases had no gene match. CDR3 size: 16 residues. CDR3 sequence (DNA): TGTGCCAGAAGCTTGATCCTCGGCAGGGGGTCAGATACGCAGTATTTT. Its protein is CARSLILGRGSDTQYF.

The V call is TRBV29-1, the J call TRBJ1-2; D perhaps matches TRBD1 (5 bases). Trimming left V 0 bases short and J 8 bases short, with 13 bases between. This CDR3 is 13 amino acids long. Looked up from germline, CDR1 is SQVTM and CDR2 is ANQGSEA. CDR3 protein: CSVEEAGLGGYTF. The CDR3, as DNA: TGCAGCGTTGAAGAGGCAGGGTTAGGCGGCTACACCTTC.

The chain recombines TRBV5-4 with TRBJ2-2, with D uncertain. V lost 1 base, J lost 0 bases, and 7 bases lay in between. The germline V gene has CDR1 SGHNT and CDR2 YYREEE (reference sequence). The CDR3 sequence is 15 residues long. The CDR3 coding sequence is TGTGCCAGCAGCTTGCAACTTGCGAACACCGGGGAGCTGTTTTTT. Its translation: CASSLQLANTGELFF.

In its sample, this clone was seen a few times. The genes are TRBV7-9 and TRBJ2-7; no clear D gene. The CDR3 runs to 13 residues. Germline loops: CDR1 SEHNR, CDR2 FQNEAQ (reference sequence). Trimming pared 4 bases from V and 4 bases from J, leaving 11 bases between. CDR3 nucleotide sequence: TGTGCCAGCAGCTCTCCCCCCGATTACGAGCAGTACTTC. Translating gives CASSSPPDYEQYF.

The DNA for the CDR3 is TGTGCCAGCAGTTTATCGAGTATTCCAGGGAAAGAGACCCAGTACTTC. Protein: CASSLSSIPGKETQYF. The chain links TRBV27 to TRBJ2-5, with D perhaps TRBD1 (5 bases). The germline gives CDR1 MNHEY, CDR2 SMNVEV (reference sequence). CDR3 length: 16 residues. Trimming pared 0 bases from V and 3 bases from J, leaving 14 bases between.

The chain joins TRBV6-6 to TRBJ1-2, with D perhaps TRBD1 (5 bases). Germline loops: CDR1 MNHNY, CDR2 SVGAGI (reference sequence). The CDR3 is 16 residues long. The germline V and J ends were trimmed by 4 bases and 3 bases, with 18 bases remaining between them. The CDR3 DNA follows: TGTGCCAGCAGTTGGGGGGAGGCGAGAGGAGACTATGGCTACACCTTC. Its protein is CASSWGEARGDYGYTF.

This sequence joins TRBV10-2 and TRBJ2-1, with 12 bases aligning to TRBD2. CDR1 WSHSY and CDR2 SAAADI come from the germline V gene. This CDR3 has 14 residues. V dropped 10 bases and J dropped 8; count of bases not matched to a gene: 9. CDR3 in amino acids: CATTLAGGADEQFF. The CDR3 coding sequence is TGCGCCACCACACTAGCGGGGGGTGCTGATGAGCAGTTCTTC.